The 19 T cell receptor beta chains listed next were all sequenced from one sample in a study of cytomegalovirus exposure and HLA in healthy donors. Vbeta (60) and Jbeta (13) primers were used in the PCR. TCRdb's table, derived via immunoSEQ multiplex PCR, lists solely in-frame clones and lacks some. Of roughly 100,000 clones listed, 82% were seen once; the top ten hold under 2%. Specimen: PBMCs. These receptors were obtained from a man aged 50-60 years in good health and CMV-seronegative.

This rearrangement joins TRBV2 to TRBJ1-1; no firm D call. The CDR3 sequence is 13 residues long. Trimming removed 7 bases from V and 0 bases from J, with 9 bases in between. The V gene's germline CDR1 is SNHLY and CDR2 FYNNEI. The CDR3 protein is CASKLGLNTEAFF. CDR3 DNA sequence: TGTGCCAGCAAGCTCGGTTTGAACACTGAAGCTTTCTTT.

J is TRBJ1-1 and V is TRBV28; possibly TRBD1 for D (6 bases). CDR3 length equals 15 residues. V was clipped by 2 bases and J by 1 base, with 11 bases between them. Germline CDR1 MDHEN, CDR2 SYDVKM. The CDR3 sequence: CASSLPGAGNTEAFF. DNA for the CDR3: TGTGCCAGCAGTTTACCAGGGGCGGGGAACACTGAAGCTTTCTTT.

The chain carries TRBV7-8 and TRBJ2-7; tentatively, D is TRBD2 (6 bases). The length of the CDR3 is 16 residues. V lost 5 bases and J lost 1, with 18 bases in between. The germline V gene encodes CDR1 SGHVS and CDR2 FQNEAQ. CDR3 loop: CASSPLRAGISYEQYV. In DNA form, the CDR3 reads TGTGCCAGCAGCCCCCTACGGGCGGGGATTTCCTACGAGCAGTACGTC.

J is TRBJ1-6 and V is TRBV18; no definite D call. Per germline, CDR1 KGHSH and CDR2 LQKENI. CDR3 length equals 15 residues. V was shortened by 1 base and J by 7 bases, with 11 bases between the two germline ends. The CDR3 loop is CASSPLGIGNSPLHF. CDR3 DNA: TGTGCCAGCTCACCACTCGGGATAGGGAATTCACCCCTCCACTTT.

The chain joins TRBV5-4 to TRBJ2-3; D may be TRBD1 (6 bases). The CDR3 totals 15 residues. The ends were cut back, 4 bases at V and 4 bases at J, with 16 bases in the middle. Germline-derived CDR1 and CDR2 are SGHNT and YYREEE (reference sequence). The CDR3 is CASSRDRGFADTQYF. As DNA, the CDR3 is TGTGCCAGCAGCAGAGATAGGGGGTTTGCAGATACGCAGTATTTT.

This clone was seen only once. DNA of the CDR3: TGTGCCAGCAGCTTAAGCGGGGCGCGGCTAGATGGCTACACCTTC. It codes for CASSLSGARLDGYTF. The chain joins TRBV7-3 to TRBJ1-2; a weak D match, TRBD1 (5 bases). The CDR3 sequence is 15 residues long. The germline V gene encodes CDR1 SGHTA and CDR2 FQGTGA. V was cut by 1 base and J by 6 bases, with 15 bases left in between.

This rearrangement joins TRBV6-1 to TRBJ1-6, with a weak D call TRBD1 (5 bases). Germline-derived CDR1 and CDR2 are MNHNS and SASEGT. V was shortened by 8 bases and J by 6 bases, with 5 bases between the two germline ends. CDR3 size: 11 residues. CDR3 residues: CASDSNSPLHF. The CDR3 DNA reads TGTGCCAGCGACAGTAATTCACCCCTCCACTTT.

This CDR3 is CASSPGTPSGAFF. DNA of the CDR3: TGTGCCAGCAGCCCCGGGACACCCTCTGGTGCTTTCTTT. The chain employs TRBV27 and TRBJ1-1; possibly TRBD1 for D (6 bases). Germline CDR1 and CDR2: MNHEY and SMNVEV (reference sequence). The CDR3 sequence is 13 residues long. The V and J ends lost 6 bases and 11 bases respectively, with 19 bases between them.

J is TRBJ2-4 and V is TRBV6-5; TRBD2 aligns across 7 bases. This CDR3 region has 15 residues. Trimming removed 5 bases from V and 4 bases from J; junction bases left unmatched: 8. Germline CDR1 MNHEY, CDR2 SVGAGI. As DNA, the CDR3 is TGTGCCAGCAGTAGGTTGGTGCGGGGGAAAAACATTCAGTACTTC. Translation gives CASSRLVRGKNIQYF.

There are a few counts of this clone. The rearrangement joins TRBV5-6 to TRBJ2-7; TRBD1 aligns across 7 bases. The CDR3 has 14 amino acids. V lost 5 bases, J lost 2 bases, and 7 bases stayed unmatched. Germline-derived CDR1 and CDR2 are SGHDT and YYEEEE. The CDR3 loop reads CASSPLTGTYEQYF. The DNA of the CDR3 is TGTGCCAGCAGTCCTCTGACAGGGACCTACGAGCAGTACTTC.

The gene calls are TRBV5-1 and TRBJ1-3, with TRBD1 matching over 7 bases. From germline, CDR1 is SGHRS and CDR2 YFSETQ. The CDR3 covers 15 residues. V lost 1 base and J lost 0; bases outside the gene matches: 1. The CDR3 region is CASSLQGGSGNTIYF. CDR3 coding DNA: TGCGCCAGCAGCTTGCAGGGGGGCTCTGGAAACACCATATATTTT. The full variable domain, completed using reference TRBV5-1 and TRBJ1-3, is KAGVTQTPRYLIKTRGQQVTLSCSPISGHRSVSWYQQTPGQGLQFLFEYFSETQRNKGNFPGRFSGRQFSNSRSEMNVSTLELGDSALYLCASSLQGGSGNTIYFGEGSWLTVV.

As regards this clone: Its ends do not fully match the called genes, so a read error is possible. This rearrangement joins TRBV5-1 to TRBJ2-3; D possibly corresponds to TRBD2 (6 bases). CDR1 is SGHRS and CDR2 is YFSETQ in the germline V gene. The CDR3 is 15 amino acids. The CDR3 protein is CASRARGEYVDPQYF. CDR3 sequence (DNA): TGCGCCAGCCGAGCTCGCGGGGAATACGTAGATCCGCAGTATTTT. Using reference TRBV5-1 and TRBJ2-3 for the parts outside the CDR3, the full variable domain is KAGVTQTPRYLIKTRGQQVTLSCSPISGHRSVSWYQQTPGQGLQFLFEYFSETQRNKGNFPGRFSGRQFSNSRSEMNVSTLELGDSALYLCASRARGEYVDPQYFGPGTRLTVL.

The chain recombines TRBV10-3 with TRBJ2-5; 9 bases map to TRBD1. Matching the DNA end better, TRBJ2-7 makes the J call doubtful. Germline loops: CDR1 ENHRY, CDR2 SYGVKD. This CDR3 is built from 20 residues. The CDR3 reads CAISESGGYLRTGAIYEQYF. CDR3 DNA sequence: TGTGCCATCAGTGAGTCGGGAGGGTACCTGAGGACAGGGGCTATCTACGAGCAGTACTTC.

V and J are TRBV7-2 and TRBJ1-1; D is unresolved. Germline CDR1 SGHTA, CDR2 FQGNSA. The CDR3 loop spans 14 amino acids. V lost 3 bases and J lost 1, with 9 bases in between. CDR3 protein: CASSFPWRNTEAFF. The DNA for the CDR3 is TGTGCCAGCAGCTTCCCTTGGAGGAACACTGAAGCTTTCTTT.

This clone showed up just a few times. At one end the junction does not follow the germline gene, possibly because of a read error. The chain recombines TRBV6-1 with TRBJ1-2; a weak D match, TRBD1 (6 bases). Germline loops: CDR1 MNHNS, CDR2 SASEGT. The CDR3 spans 10 residues. DNA for the CDR3: TGTGCCAGCAGTAAGACAGGTGGCCACTTC. Protein product: CASSKTGGHF.

The chain combines TRBV27 with TRBJ2-5; 12 bases map to TRBD1. The junction had 4 bases not matched to a gene; V was cut back by 6 bases and J by 5 bases. Germline CDR1 is MNHEY and CDR2 is SMNVEV (reference sequence). This CDR3 has 14 amino acids. This chain's CDR3 is CASSVGTGGETQYF. CDR3 sequence (DNA): TGTGCCAGCAGCGTCGGGACAGGGGGCGAGACCCAGTACTTC.

The chain couples TRBV2 to TRBJ1-6, with TRBD1 as a possible D gene (6 bases). The CDR3 totals 14 residues. The germline V gene encodes CDR1 SNHLY and CDR2 FYNNEI. Trimming shortened V by 2 bases and J by 11 bases, and 13 bases separated the two germline ends. CDR3 DNA: TGTGCCAGCAGTGAATGGGGCAGGGGAACACCCCTCCACTTT. Protein sequence: CASSEWGRGTPLHF.

The chain carries TRBV6-6 and TRBJ1-5; a weak D match, TRBD1 (6 bases). This CDR3 region has 13 residues. CDR1 and CDR2 from the germline V gene are MNHNY and SVGAGI (reference sequence). Trimming shortened V by 10 bases and J by 3 bases, and 13 bases separated the two germline ends. The CDR3 loop reads CATRRGLNQPQHF. CDR3 DNA: TGTGCCACTAGGCGGGGGCTCAATCAGCCCCAGCATTTT.

The chain combines TRBV7-2 with TRBJ2-5, with 7 bases identical to TRBD2. Germline values: CDR1 SGHTA, CDR2 FQGNSA. Unmatched junction bases numbered 14, after V lost 5 bases and J lost 5 bases. The CDR3 covers 16 residues. The CDR3 DNA reads TGTGCCAGCAGCCCGACGGGATTGACTAGCCTGGAGACCCAGTACTTC. Residues: CASSPTGLTSLETQYF.